This TCR beta chain was profiled in a study of cytomegalovirus exposure and HLA in healthy donors. About the research overall: The roughly 110 validation repertoires were produced on the same platform as the 670 or so repertoires of the first cohort. This was reported in a later analysis. Study-wide results and caveats: Cytomegalovirus status was reportedly diagnosed by the classifier with high sensitivity and specificity. The study flagged some 170 TCR beta chains as cytomegalovirus-associated.

With respect to this clone: Its specificity is not known.

Profiled with immunoSEQ multiplex PCR; TCRdb holds only in-frame clones, not every one. The sample lists 200,000 or so clones, approximately 88% occurring once. The donors formed part of the approximately 110-subject validation cohort, distinct from the approximately 630-subject first cohort. The CDR3 is 14 amino acids. Between the trimmed V and J ends, which lost 7 bases and 4 bases, there was a span of 14 bases. From germline, CDR1 is LNHDA and CDR2 SQIVND (reference sequence). The receptor comes from a young man in good health and CMV-seropositive. V and J are TRBV19 and TRBJ2-1, with D possibly being TRBD2 (5 bases). The specimen was PBMCs. The CDR3 spells CASTLLALYNEQFF. CDR3 nucleotides: TGTGCCAGTACTCTCCTAGCCCTTTACAATGAGCAGTTCTTC.